This T cell receptor (beta chain) was sequenced in a study of blood T cell repertoires in COVID-19. For the study at large: Both acute and convalescent COVID-19 samples were obtained from the United States, Italy and Spain. Sources were T cells, B-cell-depleted T cells, or PBMCs; the material itself was cDNA or gDNA.

CDR1 SNHLY and CDR2 FYNNEI come from the germline V gene. CDR3 size: 13 residues. The ends were cut back, 4 bases at V and 4 bases at J, with 8 bases in the middle. Methods used by the authors: Amplification from reference gene primers served as the basis for estimated nucleated cell counts. Sequencing was performed with immunoSEQ multiplex PCR; in TCRdb, only in-frame clones are kept and a portion is missing. V and J calls and clone size follow that table, whereas D and trimming were derived from the DNA. This table holds about 180,000 clones, roughly 85% found once. The chain combines TRBV2 with TRBJ2-1, with a weak D call TRBD1 (6 bases). Sequenced sample: peripheral blood. The receptor comes from a man aged 55 to 69 with acute or convalescent COVID-19. CDR3 in DNA: TGTGCCAGCAGTGCCGACAGGTACAATGAGCAGTTCTTC. It codes for CASSADRYNEQFF. The variable domain in full, completed from reference TRBV2 and TRBJ2-1, reads EPEVTQTPSHQVTQMGQEVILRCVPISNHLYFYWYRQILGQKVEFLVSFYNNEISEKSEIFDDQFSVERPDGSNFTLKIRSTKLEDSAMYFCASSADRYNEQFFGPGTRLTVL.